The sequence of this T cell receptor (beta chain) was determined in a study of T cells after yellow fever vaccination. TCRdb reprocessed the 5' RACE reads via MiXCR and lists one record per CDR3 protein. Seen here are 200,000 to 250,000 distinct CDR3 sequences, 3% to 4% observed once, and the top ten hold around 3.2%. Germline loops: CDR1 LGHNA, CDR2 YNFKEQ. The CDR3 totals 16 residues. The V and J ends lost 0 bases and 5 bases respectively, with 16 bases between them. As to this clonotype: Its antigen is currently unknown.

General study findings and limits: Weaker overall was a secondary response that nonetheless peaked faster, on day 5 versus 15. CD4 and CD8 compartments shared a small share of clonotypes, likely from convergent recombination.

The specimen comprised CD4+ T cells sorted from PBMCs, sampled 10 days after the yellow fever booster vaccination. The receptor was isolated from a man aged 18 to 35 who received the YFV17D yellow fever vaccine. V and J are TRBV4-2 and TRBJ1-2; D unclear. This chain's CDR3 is CASSQDGGIRGYGYTF. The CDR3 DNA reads TGTGCCAGCAGCCAAGATGGAGGGATTAGAGGGTATGGCTACACCTTC.